This T cell receptor beta chain was sequenced during a study of blood T cell repertoires in COVID-19. TCRdb's copy holds only in-frame clones and misses some; the assay was immunoSEQ multiplex PCR. The sample has around 260,000 clones, 70% to 90% seen once. Germline-derived CDR1 and CDR2 are SGHRS and YFSETQ. CDR3 length equals 15 residues. Losses at the gene ends were 0 bases for V and 1 base for J; bases not matched to a gene: 2. This chain links TRBV5-1 with TRBJ2-3; 7 nucleotides line up with TRBD2. The receptor comes from a human donor with COVID-19, enrolled during active disease. The donor label of this sample is uncertain. The sequenced sample was peripheral blood. In DNA, the CDR3 is TGCGCCAGCAGCTTGGGCGGGAGTGGCACAGATACGCAGTATTTT. It encodes CASSLGGSGTDTQYF.